The next 17 T cell receptor beta chains were all read from a single sample in a study of blood T cell repertoires in COVID-19. Clones were read by immunoSEQ multiplex PCR, and TCRdb kept only the in-frame ones, dropping some. The sample has a few hundred thousand clones, more than 65% seen once. The specimen was peripheral blood. Receptors originate from a human donor with acute or convalescent COVID-19. The donor label of this sample is uncertain.

This clone appeared once. The chain combines TRBV7-8 with TRBJ2-4, with 9 bases lining up with TRBD1. The CDR3 sequence is 19 residues long. Germline values: CDR1 SGHVS, CDR2 FQNEAQ. V dropped 5 bases and J dropped 0; count of bases not matched to a gene: 14. This CDR3 is CASSPAGTGYLLAKNIQYF. The CDR3 DNA sequence: TGTGCCAGCAGCCCCGCCGGGACAGGGTACTTGCTAGCCAAAAACATTCAGTACTTC.

The rearrangement links TRBV5-1 to TRBJ1-2; TRBD1 agrees at 7 bases. Germline V gene data show CDR1 as SGHRS and CDR2 as YFSETQ. The CDR3 consists of 15 residues. V lost 0 bases and J lost 8; bases outside the gene matches: 10. The CDR3 sequence: CASSLGTLTGVGYTF. The CDR3 DNA follows: TGCGCCAGCAGCTTGGGAACCCTTACAGGGGTAGGCTACACCTTC.

This chain joins TRBV5-6 and TRBJ1-3; 9 bases map to TRBD1. V shed 5 bases, J shed 2 bases, and the junction held 5 bases outside the gene matches. CDR3 length equals 15 residues. Germline values: CDR1 SGHDT, CDR2 YYEEEE. Here the CDR3 DNA reads TGTGCCAGCAGGGAAACAGGGGGCCCTGGAAACACCATATATTTT. It yields the protein CASRETGGPGNTIYF.

The V call is TRBV19, the J call TRBJ1-5, with 9 bases that match TRBD1. Germline CDR1 LNHDA, CDR2 SQIVND (reference sequence). The V gene end was trimmed by 9 bases and the J gene end by 2 bases; junction bases not matched to a gene: 8. The CDR3 is 15 amino acids. The DNA for the CDR3 is TGTGCCAGCCGATTACAGGGGGCAGGCAATCAGCCCCAGCATTTT. This codes for CASRLQGAGNQPQHF.

The chain employs TRBV5-1 and TRBJ1-2; 7 bases agree with TRBD1. Germline V gene data show CDR1 as SGHRS and CDR2 as YFSETQ. The CDR3 runs 16 residues. V dropped 4 bases and J dropped 7; count of bases not matched to a gene: 16. The CDR3 reads CASSRQGHGSQGGYTF. For the CDR3, the DNA is TGCGCCAGCAGCCGACAGGGACATGGGAGCCAGGGTGGCTACACCTTC. Supplemented by reference TRBV5-1 and TRBJ1-2, the full variable domain reads KAGVTQTPRYLIKTRGQQVTLSCSPISGHRSVSWYQQTPGQGLQFLFEYFSETQRNKGNFPGRFSGRQFSNSRSEMNVSTLELGDSALYLCASSRQGHGSQGGYTFGSGTRLTVV.

This chain links TRBV7-6 with TRBJ2-1; D possibly corresponds to TRBD1 (6 bases). Per the germline V gene, CDR1 is SGHVS and CDR2 is FNYEAQ. V lost 1 base to trimming and J lost 7 bases, with 8 bases between them. This CDR3 spans 13 amino acids. Here the CDR3 reads CASSLGQVNEQFF. DNA of the CDR3: TGTGCCAGCAGCTTAGGACAGGTAAATGAGCAGTTCTTC.

V gene TRBV2 combines with J gene TRBJ1-2; possible D gene TRBD1, 6 bases. The CDR3 has 17 amino acids. Germline CDR1 is SNHLY and CDR2 is FYNNEI. Trimming stripped 2 bases from V and 1 base from J, with 17 bases between. CDR3 bases: TGTGCCAGCAGTGAATTTCGGCAGGGGACGGGTAACTATGGCTACACCTTC. Translating gives CASSEFRQGTGNYGYTF.

The rearrangement links TRBV7-6 to TRBJ2-1; the match to TRBD2 covers 10 bases. CDR3 length: 15 amino acids. J was trimmed by 6 bases and V by 4 bases; bases with no gene match: 6. Germline CDR1 reads SGHVS; CDR2 reads FNYEAQ. The CDR3 DNA follows: TGTGCCAGCAGCTCGCTAGCGGGAGTTCGCAATGAGCAGTTCTTC. The encoded protein is CASSSLAGVRNEQFF. Together with reference TRBV7-6 and TRBJ2-1, the CDR3 gives the full variable domain: GAGVSQSPRYKVTKRGQDVALRCDPISGHVSLYWYRQALGQGPEFLTYFNYEAQQDKSGLPNDRFSAERPEGSISTLTIQRTEQRDSAMYRCASSSLAGVRNEQFFGPGTRLTVL.

This clone occurred once. The chain uses TRBV7-9 and TRBJ2-7, with 8 positions matching TRBD1. The CDR3 spans 15 residues. Trimming at V came to 5 bases and at J to 2 bases, leaving 8 bases not matched to a gene. The germline gives CDR1 SEHNR, CDR2 FQNEAQ (reference sequence). This CDR3 reads CASSGRQGITYEQYF. The DNA for the CDR3 is TGTGCCAGCAGCGGTCGACAGGGGATAACCTACGAGCAGTACTTC.

The CDR3 loop is CASSLWTSGLYEQYF. The CDR3 bases are TGTGCCAGCAGTTTATGGACTAGCGGGCTATACGAGCAGTACTTC. The chain joins TRBV28 to TRBJ2-7, with 10 bases lining up with TRBD2. The trim removed 0 bases at V and 4 bases at J, leaving 3 bases unmatched. The CDR3 runs 15 residues. Per the germline V gene, CDR1 is MDHEN and CDR2 is SYDVKM.

This chain joins TRBV7-9 and TRBJ1-1; D remains unclear. CDR3 length: 14 amino acids. Germline-derived CDR1 and CDR2 are SEHNR and FQNEAQ (reference sequence). The V and J ends lost 5 bases and 4 bases respectively, with 14 bases between them. DNA of the CDR3: TGTGCCAGCAGCCTGGACCGACGGGGCACTGAAGCTTTCTTT. Its protein is CASSLDRRGTEAFF.

The chain links TRBV28 to TRBJ1-2; a weak D match, TRBD1 (5 bases). This CDR3 spans 14 amino acids. From germline, CDR1 is MDHEN and CDR2 SYDVKM. Trimming stripped 7 bases from V and 8 bases from J, with 20 bases between. The CDR3 sequence: CASNFEAREGGYTF. CDR3 coding DNA: TGTGCCAGCAACTTCGAGGCCAGGGAAGGCGGCTACACCTTC.

The chain is built from TRBV5-1 and TRBJ2-5; 7 bases match TRBD2. Trimming at V came to 5 bases and at J to 5 bases, leaving 6 bases not matched to a gene. The CDR3 is 13 residues long. From germline, CDR1 is SGHRS and CDR2 YFSETQ. CDR3 nucleotides: TGCGCCAGCAGAAACGGGGGAGGGGAGACCCAGTACTTC. Its translation is CASRNGGGETQYF.

The gene calls are TRBV10-3 and TRBJ2-3; 8 bases are shared with TRBD2. V was pared by 2 bases and J by 1 base, with 8 bases of the junction left unmatched. The CDR3 runs to 17 residues. The germline V gene encodes CDR1 ENHRY and CDR2 SYGVKD. CDR3 loop: CAISEPGGLVRTDTQYF. The CDR3 DNA sequence: TGTGCCATCAGTGAGCCGGGGGGACTAGTTCGCACAGATACGCAGTATTTT.

V and J are TRBV19 and TRBJ2-7, with D possibly being TRBD1 (6 bases). This CDR3 has 15 amino acids. Germline CDR1 reads LNHDA; CDR2 reads SQIVND (reference sequence). Trimming took 2 bases from V and 0 from J, leaving 11 bases between them. The CDR3 DNA reads as TGTGCCAGTAGTATACAGGGGACGACCTCCTACGAGCAGTACTTC. Protein product: CASSIQGTTSYEQYF.

V and J are TRBV12-3 or TRBV12-4 and TRBJ1-2, with D possibly being TRBD1 (5 bases). CDR3 size: 13 residues. Trimming stripped 5 bases from V and 6 bases from J, with 13 bases between. For the CDR3, the DNA is TGTGCCAGCAGTGGGGGGAGTAGGGATGGCTACACCTTC. Residues: CASSGGSRDGYTF.

V gene TRBV5-1 combines with J gene TRBJ1-1; 8 bases map to TRBD1. V lost 4 bases, J lost 4 bases, and 9 bases stayed unmatched. Germline V gives CDR1 SGHRS, CDR2 YFSETQ. This CDR3 has 15 amino acids. The CDR3, as DNA: TGCGCCAGCAGCCTCGCCCTAACAGGGGGCACTGAAGCTTTCTTT. Translating it yields CASSLALTGGTEAFF.